The 14 T cell receptor beta chains below all came from one sample that was sequenced in a study of Ad26.COV2.S vaccination and SARS-CoV-2 variants. Treatment meaning: 19 received Ad26.COV2.S at low or high dose, single or two shots; roughly five received placebo; per-sample allocation not given. Day 63 after the first injection of vaccine or placebo was the sampling time. TCRdb's copy holds only in-frame clones and misses some; the assay was immunoSEQ multiplex PCR. The sample includes some 400,000 clones, around nine tenths of them seen just once. The sequencing used peripheral blood, collected in a trial of Ad26.COV2.S vaccine versus placebo. These TCRs come from a person aged 18 to 59 who received the Ad26.COV2.S COVID-19 vaccine or a placebo.

The V gene is TRBV6-4, the J gene TRBJ2-2; 10 bases line up with TRBD2. V lost 3 bases to trimming and J lost 4 bases; unmatched junction nucleotides: 8. Germline V gene lookup returns CDR1 MRHNA and CDR2 SNTAGT. The CDR3 spans 17 residues. DNA of the CDR3: TGTGCCAGCAGTGAGGAGCTAGCGGGAGCGGGCACCGGGGAGCTGTTTTTT. It codes for CASSEELAGAGTGELFF.

J is TRBJ1-6 and V is TRBV27; no clear D. Trimming took 3 bases from V and 6 from J, leaving 21 bases between them. There are 18 residues in the CDR3. Germline V lookup: CDR1 MNHEY, CDR2 SMNVEV (reference sequence). CDR3 bases: TGTGCCAGCAGTTTTTACGGGAACACCTACTTGACTAATTCACCCCTCCACTTT. This codes for CASSFYGNTYLTNSPLHF.

The chain employs TRBV7-2 and TRBJ1-2, with D possibly TRBD1 on 6 matching bases. Deletions cut 1 base from V and 5 bases from J, with 17 bases between. This CDR3 has 16 residues. From germline, CDR1 is SGHTA and CDR2 FQGNSA. The CDR3 coding sequence is TGTGCCAGCAGCTTAGGGTCGACAAAGGGGGATTATGGCTACACCTTC. This sequence encodes CASSLGSTKGDYGYTF.

J is TRBJ1-4 and V is TRBV28; D is unresolved. Germline lookup yields CDR1 MDHEN and CDR2 SYDVKM. Trimming left V 2 bases short and J 16 bases short, with 11 bases between. This CDR3 is built from 11 residues. The CDR3 reads CASSLGARRFF. The CDR3 DNA follows: TGTGCCAGCAGTTTAGGCGCCCGAAGGTTTTTT.

The chain combines TRBV19 with TRBJ1-6; a weak D match, TRBD1 (5 bases). Deletions cut 7 bases from V and 8 bases from J, with 9 bases between. The CDR3 consists of 12 residues. Germline V CDR1 and CDR2: LNHDA, SQIVND (reference sequence). CDR3 DNA sequence: TGTGCCAGTAAAGACAGTTATTCACCCCTCCACTTT. Its protein product is CASKDSYSPLHF.

The chain couples TRBV7-9 to TRBJ1-1; no definite D call. Germline CDR1 and CDR2: SEHNR and FQNEAQ (reference sequence). The CDR3 is 14 residues long. The V end was cut by 0 bases, the J end by 3 bases, with 8 bases between. CDR3 sequence reads: CASSLAGRDTEAFF. As DNA, the CDR3 is TGTGCCAGCAGCTTAGCAGGTCGAGACACTGAAGCTTTCTTT.

This chain joins TRBV12-5 and TRBJ2-7; a weak D match, TRBD2 (5 bases). V was shortened by 3 bases and J by 0 bases, with 15 bases between the two germline ends. This CDR3 region has 16 residues. The germline CDR1 and CDR2 sequences are LGHNT and FRNRAP. CDR3 nucleotide sequence: TGTGCTAGTGGTTTCCTGCGGGTTGGTCCCTCCTACGAGCAGTACTTC. Translated: CASGFLRVGPSYEQYF.

The V gene is TRBV24-1, the J gene TRBJ1-5, with D perhaps TRBD1 (6 bases). The CDR3 runs 14 residues. V lost 5 bases and J lost 0, with 7 bases in between. The germline V gene encodes CDR1 KGHDR and CDR2 SFDVKD. Here the CDR3 reads CATSGQVSNQPQHF. The CDR3 bases are TGTGCCACCAGTGGACAGGTTAGCAATCAGCCCCAGCATTTT.

Worth noting for this clone: A junction end diverges from the germline sequence, so it may reflect a read error. Within the sample, other DNA sequences also encode this same CDR3. CDR3 DNA sequence: TGTGCTAGCAGCGCTACCGGGACAGGGGAAAAACTGTTTTTT. This gives the protein CASSATGTGEKLFF. This sequence joins TRBV5-4 and TRBJ1-4, with 9 bases aligning to TRBD1. Germline V gene sequence: CDR1 SGHNT, CDR2 YYREEE (reference sequence). CDR3 length: 14 residues.

This clone was observed a single time. The chain carries TRBV5-4 and TRBJ1-2; TRBD1 matches 9 bases. The V segment lost 2 bases and the J segment 8 bases; nucleotides outside the gene matches: 7. Germline V CDR1 and CDR2: SGHNT, YYREEE (reference sequence). The CDR3 consists of 14 residues. CDR3 in amino acids: CASSFRGQGRGYTF. The CDR3 DNA reads as TGTGCCAGCAGCTTCCGCGGACAGGGGAGAGGCTACACCTTC.

CDR3 DNA: TGCGCCAGCAGCCACATAACTGGGGCCAACGTCCTGACTTTC. It specifies CASSHITGANVLTF. V and J are TRBV4-1 and TRBJ2-6, with D unclear. Deletions cut 3 bases from V and 2 bases from J, with 5 bases between. Germline loops: CDR1 MGHRA, CDR2 YSYEKL. There are 14 residues in the CDR3.

In its sample, this clone was seen many times. The rearrangement joins TRBV6-2 or TRBV6-3 to TRBJ1-5; tentatively, D is TRBD1 (5 bases). Germline CDR1 and CDR2: MNHEY and SVGEGT. CDR3 length: 14 amino acids. Trimming removed 7 bases at V and 3 bases at J, with 13 bases between. The CDR3 spells CASTPGNPNQPQHF. The CDR3, as DNA: TGTGCCAGCACCCCAGGGAACCCCAATCAGCCCCAGCATTTT.

The V gene is TRBV7-2, the J gene TRBJ2-1; D possibly corresponds to TRBD2 (5 bases). CDR3 length: 13 amino acids. Germline V CDR1 and CDR2: SGHTA, FQGNSA. With 3 bases removed from V and 6 bases from J, the gap between germline ends came to 9 bases. The CDR3 reads CASSFEGTNEQFF. In nucleotides, the CDR3 is TGTGCCAGCAGCTTCGAGGGAACCAATGAGCAGTTCTTC.

The chain has TRBV11-3 and TRBJ1-1; no clear D. Germline assignment: CDR1 SGHNT and CDR2 YENEEA. Trimming took off 4 bases at V and 0 bases at J, with 6 bases between the two ends. There are 13 residues in the CDR3. The CDR3 bases are TGTGCCAGCAGCTGGAGACTGAACACTGAAGCTTTCTTT. Protein sequence: CASSWRLNTEAFF.